One sample yielded the 23 T cell receptor beta chains listed below, sequenced in a study of blood T cell repertoires in COVID-19. The protocol was immunoSEQ multiplex PCR, while the TCRdb copy is restricted to in-frame clones and leaves out a portion. This table has roughly 250,000 clones, 88% appearing once. Sequenced input: PBMCs or T cells enriched from blood (not recorded which). Receptor source: a woman in her forties or fifties who had recovered from COVID-19.

In the case of this clone: Germline and junction disagree at one end, which may indicate a read error. Here the CDR3 DNA reads TGTGCCAGCAGTTTAATGGACGACAGGGTGGCCTTC. This codes for CASSLMDDRVAF. The chain links TRBV28 to TRBJ1-2; 7 positions agree with TRBD1. The CDR3 totals 12 residues. The germline gives CDR1 MDHEN, CDR2 SYDVKM.

The CDR3 region is CASSLNYPGANYGYTF. In nucleotides, the CDR3 is TGTGCCAGCAGCTTGAATTATCCGGGAGCTAACTATGGCTACACCTTC. The chain joins TRBV5-5 to TRBJ1-2; no reliable D call. The CDR3 has 16 residues. CDR1 is SGHKS and CDR2 is YYEKEE in the germline V gene (reference sequence). Trimming left V 1 base short and J 0 bases short, with 13 bases between. The complete variable domain, with remaining parts taken from reference TRBV5-5 and TRBJ1-2, reads DAGVTQSPTHLIKTRGQQVTLRCSPISGHKSVSWYQQVLGQGPQFIFQYYEKEERGRGNFPDRFSARQFPNYSSELNVNALLLGDSALYLCASSLNYPGANYGYTFGSGTRLTVV.

The chain joins TRBV27 to TRBJ1-5; TRBD1 aligns across 10 bases. V gave up 6 bases and J gave up 0 bases; unmatched junction bases: 5. Germline V gene data show CDR1 as MNHEY and CDR2 as SMNVEV (reference sequence). There are 16 residues in the CDR3. In DNA, the CDR3 is TGTGCCAGCAGAATGACAGGGGGCGATAGCAATCAGCCCCAGCATTTT. Amino acid sequence: CASRMTGGDSNQPQHF.

The chain combines TRBV24-1 with TRBJ2-1; 10 bases agree with TRBD1. This CDR3 spans 17 amino acids. The trim removed 1 base at V and 5 bases at J, leaving 7 bases unmatched. CDR1 is KGHDR and CDR2 is SFDVKD in the germline V gene. The CDR3: CATSDFRRDRGNNEQFF. In nucleotides, the CDR3 is TGTGCCACCAGTGATTTCAGACGGGACAGGGGAAACAATGAGCAGTTCTTC.

The CDR3 region has the DNA TGTGCCAGCAGTTTTCTAACCGGGGAGCTGTTTTTT. Protein: CASSFLTGELFF. The chain employs TRBV28 and TRBJ2-2; no reliable D call. The V end was cut by 3 bases, the J end by 5 bases, with 4 bases between. From germline, CDR1 is MDHEN and CDR2 SYDVKM. The CDR3 loop spans 12 amino acids.

This clone showed up just once. The genes are TRBV3-1 (or the pseudogene TRBV3-2) and TRBJ2-2, with 7 bases that match TRBD2. V was clipped by 5 bases and J by 2 bases; unmatched bases: 11. This CDR3 has 17 residues. Germline values: CDR1 LGHDT, CDR2 YNNKEL (reference sequence). The CDR3 DNA follows: TGTGCCAGCAGCACGGGGGGAGCGGGAATTAACACCGGGGAGCTGTTTTTT. Its translation: CASSTGGAGINTGELFF.

J is TRBJ2-1 and V is TRBV4-2, with TRBD2 matching over 13 bases. The CDR3 has 16 amino acids. The germline CDR1 and CDR2 sequences are LGHNA and YNFKEQ. The ends lost 0 bases at V and 8 bases at J; junction bases unmatched: 4. CDR3 DNA: TGTGCCAGCAGCCAAGATAGGACTAGCGGGAGCTATGAGCAGTTCTTC. It encodes CASSQDRTSGSYEQFF.

The chain uses TRBV19 and TRBJ2-7; 13 bases are a match to TRBD2. CDR1 is LNHDA, CDR2 SQIVND, per germline (reference sequence). This CDR3 region has 17 residues. The V and J ends lost 4 bases and 0 bases, in that order; junction bases with no gene match: 6. The CDR3 reads CASSKPRTSGSSYEQYF. The CDR3 DNA sequence: TGTGCCAGTAGTAAACCCCGGACTAGCGGGAGCTCCTACGAGCAGTACTTC.

The rearrangement uses TRBV13 and TRBJ2-7; 8 bases match TRBD1. Germline-derived CDR1 and CDR2 are PRHDT and FYEKMQ (reference sequence). The CDR3 is made up of 16 amino acids. Trimming removed 4 bases from V and 1 base from J; junction bases left unmatched: 9. The CDR3 nucleotides are TGTGCCAGCAGCTCCAACTCCGGGACAGGATCCTACGAGCAGTACTTC. It is translated as CASSSNSGTGSYEQYF.

This CDR3 reads CASSPPGWNTIYF. DNA for the CDR3: TGTGCCAGCAGCCCTCCAGGCTGGAACACCATATATTTT. The rearrangement joins TRBV28 to TRBJ1-3; D not resolved. CDR3 length equals 13 residues. Trimming pared 6 bases from V and 7 bases from J, leaving 13 bases between. Per the germline V gene, CDR1 is MDHEN and CDR2 is SYDVKM.

The count of this clone is one. This rearrangement joins TRBV27 to TRBJ2-5; maybe TRBD1 (5 bases). V was shortened by 6 bases and J by 5 bases, with 19 bases between the two germline ends. Germline CDR1 MNHEY, CDR2 SMNVEV (reference sequence). This CDR3 region has 15 residues. This chain's CDR3 is CASRSGQKVPETQYF. The CDR3 DNA is TGTGCCAGCAGGTCAGGACAAAAGGTTCCCGAGACCCAGTACTTC.

The chain links TRBV10-1 to TRBJ2-1; D not resolved. Trimming cost V 2 bases and J 0 bases, with 5 bases left between them. Germline V gene sequence: CDR1 WNHNN, CDR2 SYGVQD (reference sequence). The CDR3 extends over 14 amino acids. The CDR3 sequence is CASSESLSYNEQFF. The CDR3 coding sequence is TGCGCCAGCAGTGAGAGCCTCTCCTACAATGAGCAGTTCTTC.

V gene TRBV6-7 combines with J gene TRBJ1-4; D is perhaps TRBD1 (6 bases). TRBV6-7 is an ORF; its function is uncertain. Trimming stripped 2 bases from V and 3 bases from J, with 19 bases between. The length of the CDR3 is 18 residues. The CDR3 nucleotides read TGTGCCAGCAGTTACCAGGACTCAGGGGAAAGTCCTAATGAAAAACTGTTTTTT. Its protein is CASSYQDSGESPNEKLFF.

The chain links TRBV30 to TRBJ1-3; 7 bases map to TRBD1. Germline-derived CDR1 and CDR2 are GTSNPN and SVGIG (reference sequence). V trimming: 2 bases; J trimming: 0 bases; junction bases outside the gene matches: 4. The CDR3 has 15 amino acids. CDR3 in amino acids: CAWSPGQFSGNTIYF. Written as DNA, the CDR3 is TGTGCCTGGAGTCCGGGACAGTTCTCTGGAAACACCATATATTTT.

The gene calls are TRBV2 and TRBJ2-2, with TRBD2 identical over 7 bases. The CDR3 has 15 residues. Germline trimming cut 6 bases from V and 4 bases from J; bases unmatched to any gene: 8. The V gene's germline CDR1 is SNHLY and CDR2 FYNNEI. The CDR3 bases are TGTGCCAGCAGGCCAACCGGGACTACCACCGGGGAGCTGTTTTTT. Translating it yields CASRPTGTTTGELFF. The whole variable domain, filled in from reference TRBV2 and TRBJ2-2, reads EPEVTQTPSHQVTQMGQEVILRCVPISNHLYFYWYRQILGQKVEFLVSFYNNEISEKSEIFDDQFSVERPDGSNFTLKIRSTKLEDSAMYFCASRPTGTTTGELFFGEGSRLTVL.

V gene TRBV2 combines with J gene TRBJ2-4, with a tentative D call TRBD2 (6 bases). The CDR3 sequence is 14 residues long. Trimming removed 6 bases from V and 8 bases from J, with 17 bases in between. The germline gives CDR1 SNHLY, CDR2 FYNNEI. CDR3 sequence: CASSPGDPGDIQYF. In nucleotides, the CDR3 is TGTGCCAGCAGCCCCGGGGATCCGGGGGACATTCAGTACTTC.

This chain uses TRBV2 with TRBJ1-1, with D possibly being TRBD1 (5 bases). The CDR3 totals 15 residues. Trimming removed 8 bases at V and 0 bases at J, with 16 bases between. Germline-derived CDR1 and CDR2 are SNHLY and FYNNEI. The CDR3 coding sequence is TGTGCCAGCGGTCGCGGTGGGGCCATGAACACTGAAGCTTTCTTT. Its protein is CASGRGGAMNTEAFF.

The chain uses TRBV6-5 and TRBJ2-7; a weak D match, TRBD2 (6 bases). The CDR3 length is 15 residues. Germline V gene lookup returns CDR1 MNHEY and CDR2 SVGAGI. Trimming cost V 6 bases and J 1 base, with 16 bases left between them. CDR3 residues: CASSRGDFGSYEQYF. Here the CDR3 DNA reads TGTGCCAGCAGCCGTGGGGACTTCGGATCCTACGAGCAGTACTTC.

The rearrangement uses TRBV12-3 or TRBV12-4 and TRBJ2-1; D not certain. Trimming shortened V by 6 bases and J by 10 bases, and 10 bases separated the two germline ends. This CDR3 has 11 amino acids. CDR3 sequence reads: CASRSRGEQFF. CDR3 bases: TGTGCCAGCAGGAGTAGAGGCGAGCAGTTCTTC.

This clone was counted only a few times. The rearrangement uses TRBV29-1 and TRBJ2-1, with 10 positions matching TRBD2. The CDR3 has 14 amino acids. Looked up from germline, CDR1 is SQVTM and CDR2 is ANQGSEA. V was pared by 3 bases and J by 9 bases, with 8 bases of the junction left unmatched. CDR3 in DNA: TGCAGCGTTGAGGCTAGCGGGAGACTGAGTGAGCAGTTCTTC. Residues: CSVEASGRLSEQFF.

This clone was seen once. The genes are TRBV27 and TRBJ2-1, with 11 bases lining up with TRBD2. J gave up 4 bases and V 5 bases, and 13 bases lay outside the gene matches. The germline V gene has CDR1 MNHEY and CDR2 SMNVEV (reference sequence). This CDR3 is 18 amino acids long. CDR3 protein: CASSPIGLAGGRYNEQFF. CDR3 coding DNA: TGTGCCAGCAGTCCTATCGGGCTAGCGGGAGGACGATACAATGAGCAGTTCTTC.

This rearrangement joins TRBV4-1 to TRBJ1-6; 10 bases align to TRBD1. The CDR3 has 17 residues. V shed 0 bases, J shed 8 bases, and the junction held 7 bases outside the gene matches. CDR1 and CDR2 from the germline V gene are MGHRA and YSYEKL. In DNA form, the CDR3 reads TGCGCCAGCAGCCAAGAAGGACAGGGGGTTTTTTATTCACCCCTCCACTTT. Encoded protein: CASSQEGQGVFYSPLHF.

The chain recombines TRBV3-1 (or the pseudogene TRBV3-2) with TRBJ2-7, with D possibly TRBD1 on 5 matching bases. The CDR3 runs 13 residues. Germline V gene lookup returns CDR1 LGHDT and CDR2 YNNKEL (reference sequence). V dropped 4 bases and J dropped 6 bases, with 13 bases sitting between them. The CDR3 region is CASSRRVGAEQYF. CDR3 in DNA: TGTGCCAGCAGCCGTCGTGTAGGGGCCGAGCAGTACTTC.